This T cell receptor beta chain was obtained from a study of blood T cell repertoires in COVID-19. Study-level information: Sites in the United States, Italy and Spain provided acute and convalescent COVID-19 samples. Sources were T cells, B-cell-depleted T cells, or PBMCs; the material itself was cDNA or gDNA.

Original processing methods: Amplification with reference gene primers provided the estimates of nucleated cell counts. Assay: immunoSEQ multiplex PCR; the TCRdb copy retains only in-frame clones and omits some. V, J and clone size are those of that table, while D and trimming were read from the DNA. Of roughly 80,000 clones in the sample, around 81% were seen once. Sequences were obtained from peripheral blood. This sequence originates from a human donor in a cohort sampled during active COVID-19.

The CDR3, as DNA: TGTGCCAGCAGCTTAGTCTACCCGTACAATGAGCAGTTCTTC. Its protein is CASSLVYPYNEQFF. The gene calls are TRBV11-1 and TRBJ2-1; no definite D call. Trimming took off 1 base at V and 4 bases at J, with 8 bases between the two ends. CDR3 length: 14 residues. Per germline, CDR1 SGHAT and CDR2 FQDESV (reference sequence).